Sequencing of this T cell receptor (beta chain) was carried out in a study of T cell responses to AZD1222 COVID-19 vaccine. Study-level findings and limits: It was only after the peak T cell response that any repertoires were sampled. Among spike-specific TCRs, nearly half reportedly target unmutated variant regions.

This clone has more than one count but fewer than ten. What it binds is unknown. CDR1 and CDR2 (germline): MNHEY, SVGAGI. CDR3 length: 13 amino acids. V dropped 0 bases and J dropped 8 bases, with 10 bases sitting between them. Assay: immunoSEQ multiplex PCR; the TCRdb copy retains only in-frame clones and omits some. The sample includes thousands of clones, 88% of them seen just once. The chain couples TRBV6-5 to TRBJ1-2; TRBD1 is a possible D gene (5 bases). This TCR was sampled from an adult who received the AZD1222 COVID-19 vaccine. Sequenced here: peripheral blood, sampled 28 days after the second AZD1222 dose. DNA of the CDR3: TGTGCCAGCAGTTACTCGGGGGTTGAAGGCTACACCTTC. The encoded protein is CASSYSGVEGYTF.